This TCR beta chain was profiled in a study of vaccination and CD4 T cells after COVID-19. Oncomine TCR Beta short-read sequencing was applied to DNA from cultured CD4+ T cells. A single record per CDR3 protein comes from TCRdb applying MiXCR to the PCR reads. The table records under 20,000 distinct CDR3 sequences, approximately 49% of them present only once. V was pared by 2 bases and J by 2 bases, with 7 bases between. The CDR3 is made up of 13 amino acids. Per germline, CDR1 GTSNPN and CDR2 SVGIG (reference sequence). Sample treatment: roughly 10-day PBMC culture with coronavirus spike peptide pools or control peptides (ViraFEST assay). For ViraFEST, peptide pools expanded antigen-specific T cells, after which the TCRs were sequenced. Positive PCR dates covered March to December 2020, before US Alpha, Beta and Delta variants. Concerning this clonotype: Its target is not known.

General observations from the study: Reactive clone data from convalescent patients indicated a median of approximately 90% appearing only post-vaccination.

The J gene is TRBJ1-3, the V gene TRBV30; D call uncertain. The clonotype comes from a human donor who had recovered from COVID-19. Material for sequencing was CD4+ T cells from blood, cultured in vitro. CDR3 residues: CAWSSSAGNTIYF. The DNA for the CDR3 is TGTGCCTGGAGTTCTTCAGCTGGAAACACCATATATTTT. The full variable domain, in which reference TRBV30 and TRBJ1-3 provide the parts outside the CDR3, is SQTIHQWPATLVQPVGSPLSLECTVEGTSNPNLYWYRQAAGRGLQLLFYSVGIGQISSEVPQNLSASRPQDRQFILSSKKLLLSDSGFYLCAWSSSAGNTIYFGEGSWLTVV.